What follows is one T cell receptor beta chain and its context. Authors' methods: From reference gene primer amplification, estimates of nucleated cell counts were derived. The data were produced by immunoSEQ multiplex PCR, yet TCRdb's version contains in-frame clones alone and is incomplete. V and J calls and clone size are given by that table; D and trimming were obtained from the DNA. Of some 300,000 clones listed, 88% are singletons. This sample stems from a study of blood T cell repertoires in COVID-19. Study overall: Donors in Cohort 3 counted as recovered after two negative PCRs, clearance, or symptom resolution.

Study members were between about 18 and 89 years old and lived in approximately 25 US regions. Researchers sorted participants into cohorts using their self-reported clinical history. The CDR3 runs 15 residues. Germline V gene lookup returns CDR1 SGDLS and CDR2 YYNGEE. With 4 bases clipped from V and 10 bases from J, the junction kept 13 bases outside the gene matches. The chain has TRBV9 and TRBJ2-1; 8 positions agree with TRBD2. The sample taken for sequencing was PBMCs or T cells enriched from blood (not recorded which). This TCR was sampled from a woman in her fifties or sixties in a cohort exposed to, infected with or recovered from COVID-19 (not recorded which). This chain's CDR3 is CASSSQGVLAGEQFF. In nucleotides, the CDR3 is TGTGCCAGCAGCTCCCAGGGCGTCTTAGCGGGAGAGCAGTTCTTC.